What follows is one T cell receptor beta chain and its context. The antigen is undetermined. The data were obtained in a study of CD8+ T cells in alopecia areata. Study outcomes and limitations: Scalp and blood retained many expanded lesional clones during tofacitinib.

V shed 3 bases and J shed 12 bases, with 18 bases lying between them. Germline CDR1 reads GTSNPN; CDR2 reads SVGIG (reference sequence). This CDR3 spans 13 amino acids. The authors extracted RNA and reverse transcribed it into cDNA as the sequencing template. Method: immunoSEQ multiplex PCR; TCRdb's copy keeps in-frame clones and lacks some. Here the sample spans about 210,000 clones, under 75% being singletons. Treatment meaning: oral pan-JAK inhibitor, 5-10 mg twice daily. A FACSAria was used to sort CD4+ and CD8+ T cells. These cells came from PBMCs. V usage is TRBV30 and J usage is TRBJ2-4; D possibly uses TRBD1 or TRBD2 (5 bases each). The receptor's source is a human donor with alopecia areata. The specimen was CD4+ T cells sorted from blood, collected at week 4, from a patient treated with tofacitinib. The CDR3 reads CAWSLRDGVAQYF. The CDR3, as DNA: TGTGCCTGGAGCCTCCGGGACGGGGTCGCTCAGTACTTC.